Given below is one T cell receptor (beta chain) in context. The antigen it binds to is not known. No base quality values were provided; no much bigger clone lies one nucleotide off. This specimen comes from a study of PD-1 blockade in classical Hodgkin lymphoma (TCRdb year 2020). Notes on the research overall: The study used TCR beta sequencing and CyTOF to define a peripheral blood immune signature of response to PD-1 blockade in classical Hodgkin lymphoma.

The CDR3 contains 15 residues, cysteine and phenylalanine counted. Only the CDR3 DNA stays, 45 bases, in frame from base 1. For CDR1 and CDR2, the germline V gene (reference sequence) lists GTSNPN and SVGIG. Cut back by 0 bases and 0 bases, the V and J ends lie 9 bases apart. The sample's time point label, in plain terms: newly diagnosed, previously untreated cHL patient sample. Using a Miltenyi CD8+ T cell isolation kit, CD8+ T cells were purified from thawed PBMCs through magnetic negative selection. As a comparison group for the relapsed/refractory trial patients, PBMCs from patients with newly diagnosed, previously untreated classical Hodgkin lymphoma were sequenced. Peripheral blood was collected in 8 mL Vacutainer Cell Preparation Tubes, from which PBMCs were isolated by centrifugation and then cryopreserved. Purified CD4+ and CD8+ fractions were generated only in cases for which an additional PBMC sample was available. Magnetically labelled cells were removed on LS columns in a quadroMACS separator, and the flow-through was retained as the purified fraction.

The Qiagen DNeasy kit was used to extract genomic DNA from unsorted PBMCs and from the negatively selected CD4+ and CD8+ fractions. TCR beta CDR3 regions were amplified by immunoSEQ multiplex PCR using primers annealing to V and J segments. A synthetic immune receptor repertoire was used to minimize amplification bias, and any residual bias was removed computationally once sequencing was done. As for the original processing: Repertoire diversity was quantified as the Shannon entropy index using custom Python scripts. Unsorted, CD4+ and CD8+ repertoires were analyzed separately, except for combined analyses in which CD4+ and CD8+ sequences were merged in silico. TCRdb stores this immuneACCESS table with in-frame sequences only. Part of the clones is absent; in the studies checked, under half of the shortfall reflects unresolved V genes, and no reason is known for the rest. The V and J calls and the clone size are those of that table, but D and trimming were determined from the DNA. Within this sample are under 6,500 clones, with 86% of them counted one time only. The top ten hold 20% of the sample.

What the study reported, not specific to this receptor: Baseline TCR diversity was reported to be lower in newly diagnosed patients than in healthy donors, and even lower in relapsed/refractory patients. The study covered only a single clinical trial cohort, and the causes of the repertoire differences, possibly disease activity or prior therapy, were still not defined.

The specimen sequenced was CD8+ T cells from blood. This clonotype originated in a human donor with classical Hodgkin lymphoma. The receptor chain draws on TRBV30 and TRBJ1-5; no D gene is confidently identified. The CDR3 reads as follows: CAWSVLSVSNQPQHF. The DNA sequence is TGTGCCTGGAGTGTACTTTCAGTTAGCAATCAGCCCCAGCATTTT. The reference TRBV30 and TRBJ1-5 proteins fill in what lies around the CDR3, so the full variable domain reads SQTIHQWPATLVQPVGSPLSLECTVEGTSNPNLYWYRQAAGRGLQLLFYSVGIGQISSEVPQNLSASRPQDRQFILSSKKLLLSDSGFYLCAWSVLSVSNQPQHFGDGTRLSIL.